The sample holds a few counts of the clone carrying this TCR beta chain. Trimming left V 6 bases short and J 7 bases short, with 15 bases between. The CDR3 contains 13 residues. Researchers amplified the TCR beta CDR3 regions from RNA transcripts. HTBI primers were employed in a first-round RT-PCR of the TCR CDR3. TCRdb called the multiplex PCR reads again in MiXCR, with one record for every CDR3 protein. The sample yields around 350,000 distinct CDR3 sequences, roughly 15% seen once. This record belongs to a study of T cells in Graves' hyperthyroidism and ophthalmopathy. V usage is TRBV12-3 or TRBV12-4 and J usage is TRBJ1-2; tentative D call: TRBD1 (6 bases). The receptor was derived from a woman in her sixties or seventies with Graves' ophthalmopathy. The sample taken for sequencing was blood. CDR3 sequence: CASSRTNRAGYTF. CDR3 DNA sequence: TGTGCCAGCAGCCGTACAAACAGGGCTGGCTACACCTTC.